Shown below are 25 T cell receptor beta chains from a single sample sequenced in a study of cytomegalovirus exposure and HLA in healthy donors. Here immunoSEQ multiplex PCR was the method, and the copy in TCRdb shows in-frame clones only, minus some. The sample lists some 210,000 clones, roughly 83% occurring once. What was sequenced was PBMCs. The receptors originated from a woman younger than 30 in good health and CMV-seronegative.

The chain joins TRBV30 to TRBJ1-5; no definite D call. The germline CDR1 and CDR2 sequences are GTSNPN and SVGIG (reference sequence). The CDR3 covers 13 residues. V lost 4 bases to trimming and J lost 4 bases, with 11 bases between them. The CDR3 coding sequence is TGTGCCTGGACCTCAAGGGAAAATCAGCCCCAGCATTTT. Amino acids: CAWTSRENQPQHF.

V is TRBV6-6 and J is TRBJ1-4; possible D gene TRBD1, 5 bases. Germline assignment: CDR1 MNHNY and CDR2 SVGAGI (reference sequence). Trimming removed 5 bases at V and 0 bases at J, with 10 bases between. The CDR3 has 15 residues. The CDR3 reads CASSTDSATNEKLFF. The CDR3 DNA reads as TGTGCCAGCAGTACTGACAGTGCAACTAATGAAAAACTGTTTTTT.

This clone has only one observation. CDR3 protein: CASSESTAGGIGELFF. The CDR3 bases are TGCGCCAGCAGTGAGTCGACAGCGGGAGGGATCGGGGAGCTGTTTTTT. J is TRBJ2-2 and V is TRBV10-1; 10 positions agree with TRBD2. CDR1 and CDR2 (germline): WNHNN, SYGVQD (reference sequence). V shed 0 bases, J shed 7 bases, and the junction held 5 bases outside the gene matches. The CDR3 has 16 amino acids.

This sequence joins TRBV7-3 and TRBJ1-1; 8 nucleotides line up with TRBD1. This CDR3 has 13 residues. V trimming: 5 bases; J trimming: 5 bases; junction bases outside the gene matches: 4. Per the germline V gene, CDR1 is SGHTA and CDR2 is FQGTGA. The CDR3 DNA is TGTGCCAGCAGCCAGGGGGCGCGGACTGAAGCTTTCTTT. This sequence encodes CASSQGARTEAFF.

This clone was picked up a small number of times. The chain recombines TRBV5-1 with TRBJ2-5; D uncertain. There are 12 residues in the CDR3. Germline V gene lookup returns CDR1 SGHRS and CDR2 YFSETQ. V was pared by 0 bases and J by 3 bases, with 3 bases between. In nucleotides, the CDR3 is TGCGCCAGCAGCTTGGACAAAGAGACCCAGTACTTC. Its protein product is CASSLDKETQYF.

The DNA of the CDR3 is TGTGCCAGCAGCCCGGGACTAGCGGGGAGGGGCACAGATACGCAGTATTTT. Translating gives CASSPGLAGRGTDTQYF. This chain joins TRBV5-6 and TRBJ2-3; TRBD2 matches at 13 bases. Per the germline V gene, CDR1 is SGHDT and CDR2 is YYEEEE. This CDR3 spans 17 amino acids. With 4 bases clipped from V and 1 base from J, the junction kept 6 bases outside the gene matches.

The J gene is TRBJ2-5, the V gene TRBV4-1; TRBD2 agrees at 7 bases. The CDR3 sequence is 14 residues long. Germline V gene lookup returns CDR1 MGHRA and CDR2 YSYEKL. The junction had 4 bases not matched to a gene; V was cut back by 4 bases and J by 2 bases. CDR3 loop: CASSRDYPQETQYF. The CDR3 DNA reads TGCGCCAGCAGCCGGGACTATCCTCAAGAGACCCAGTACTTC.

The CDR3 DNA sequence: TGCGCCAGCAGAGCAGGGCTCACTGGGGCCAACGTCCTGACTTTC. Protein: CASRAGLTGANVLTF. J is TRBJ2-6 and V is TRBV5-1, with a weak D call TRBD1 (5 bases). The CDR3 totals 15 residues. CDR1 is SGHRS and CDR2 is YFSETQ in the germline V gene. With 5 bases removed from V and 2 bases from J, the gap between germline ends came to 11 bases.

The J gene is TRBJ1-1, the V gene TRBV18; TRBD1 is a possible D gene (6 bases). The germline CDR1 and CDR2 sequences are KGHSH and LQKENI. This CDR3 spans 14 amino acids. V lost 1 base and J 4 bases, leaving 10 bases between the germline ends. The CDR3 sequence is CASSPHGGGTEAFF. The CDR3 nucleotides are TGTGCCAGCTCACCACATGGGGGCGGCACTGAAGCTTTCTTT.

CDR3 DNA: TGTGCCAGCAGTCAAACATGGGGGGCCTACGAGCAGTACTTC. Protein sequence: CASSQTWGAYEQYF. The genes are TRBV6-6 and TRBJ2-7; D is possibly TRBD2 (6 bases). Trimming left V 5 bases short and J 2 bases short, with 13 bases between. Germline assignment: CDR1 MNHNY and CDR2 SVGAGI (reference sequence). The CDR3 extends over 14 amino acids.

V and J are TRBV9 and TRBJ2-5; TRBD2 matches 9 bases. The junction had 8 bases not matched to a gene; V was cut back by 0 bases and J by 5 bases. Germline lookup yields CDR1 SGDLS and CDR2 YYNGEE. The CDR3 covers 16 residues. The CDR3 here is CASSVAGLAGMETQYF. In DNA, the CDR3 is TGTGCCAGCAGCGTAGCGGGCCTAGCGGGAATGGAGACCCAGTACTTC.

The chain links TRBV4-1 to TRBJ2-1; a weak D match, TRBD1 (6 bases). Germline loops: CDR1 MGHRA, CDR2 YSYEKL. The CDR3 length is 17 residues. V lost 4 bases and J 6 bases, leaving 22 bases between the germline ends. Here the CDR3 reads CASSPLPLSIGGNEQFF. The CDR3 region has the DNA TGCGCCAGCAGCCCCCTACCACTCAGTATAGGGGGCAATGAGCAGTTCTTC.

The chain carries TRBV2 and TRBJ2-1; 8 bases map to TRBD1. J gave up 5 bases and V 6 bases, and 9 bases lay outside the gene matches. The germline V gene encodes CDR1 SNHLY and CDR2 FYNNEI. The CDR3 runs 15 residues. CDR3 sequence reads: CASRAGTGSHNEQFF. CDR3 nucleotide sequence: TGTGCCAGCAGGGCCGGGACAGGCAGCCACAATGAGCAGTTCTTC.

The chain employs TRBV19 and TRBJ2-2, with 11 bases matching TRBD1. CDR1 is LNHDA and CDR2 is SQIVND in the germline V gene (reference sequence). The junction had 2 bases not matched to a gene; V was cut back by 5 bases and J by 6 bases. This CDR3 is 14 amino acids long. The CDR3, as DNA: TGTGCCAGTAGTGGGACAGGGGGGCCCGGGGAGCTGTTTTTT. Its translation is CASSGTGGPGELFF.

This chain joins TRBV6-6 and TRBJ2-1, with D perhaps matching TRBD2 (5 bases). Trimming shortened V by 2 bases and J by 5 bases, and 13 bases separated the two germline ends. The CDR3 loop spans 15 amino acids. The germline gives CDR1 MNHNY, CDR2 SVGAGI (reference sequence). CDR3 in DNA: TGTGCCAGCAGTTACGGACCGGGGTCAGACAATGAGCAGTTCTTC. Its protein product is CASSYGPGSDNEQFF.

This rearrangement joins TRBV5-6 to TRBJ2-1; 8 nucleotides align to TRBD2. Germline CDR1 is SGHDT and CDR2 is YYEEEE. V gave up 1 base and J gave up 0 bases; unmatched junction bases: 6. This CDR3 region has 17 residues. The CDR3 loop is CASSLFAGGSSYNEQFF. The CDR3 nucleotides read TGTGCCAGCAGCTTGTTCGCGGGGGGCAGCTCCTACAATGAGCAGTTCTTC.

The chain joins TRBV6-5 to TRBJ1-6; TRBD1 might be the D (6 bases). The CDR3 sequence is 16 residues long. Trimming stripped 2 bases from V and 5 bases from J, with 13 bases between. CDR1 and CDR2 from the germline V gene are MNHEY and SVGAGI. CDR3 region: CASSYEAGVNNSPLHF. The CDR3 nucleotides read TGTGCCAGCAGTTACGAGGCAGGGGTGAATAATTCACCCCTCCACTTT.

The J gene is TRBJ1-2, the V gene TRBV10-3, with D possibly matching TRBD1 (5 bases). The CDR3 length is 13 residues. In germline, CDR1 is ENHRY, CDR2 SYGVKD. V was trimmed by 0 bases and J by 7 bases, leaving 9 bases between them. CDR3 residues: CAISESTASGYTF. The CDR3 coding sequence is TGTGCCATCAGTGAGTCGACAGCTTCTGGCTACACCTTC.

The chain employs TRBV7-9 and TRBJ1-1; tentative D call: TRBD1 (5 bases). The CDR3 has 13 amino acids. Germline V gene sequence: CDR1 SEHNR, CDR2 FQNEAQ (reference sequence). Trimming shortened V by 2 bases and J by 4 bases, and 8 bases separated the two germline ends. CDR3 coding DNA: TGTGCCAGCAGCTTACAGGGACCCACTGAAGCTTTCTTT. Amino acid sequence: CASSLQGPTEAFF.

This clone was seen a handful of times. CDR3 residues: CAWSFTANTEAFF. The CDR3, as DNA: TGTGCCTGGAGTTTTACAGCGAACACTGAAGCTTTCTTT. The genes are TRBV30 and TRBJ1-1; no definite D call. V lost 2 bases and J 1 base, leaving 8 bases between the germline ends. The CDR3 is 13 amino acids. Looked up from germline, CDR1 is GTSNPN and CDR2 is SVGIG (reference sequence). The full variable domain, completed using reference TRBV30 and TRBJ1-1, is SQTIHQWPATLVQPVGSPLSLECTVEGTSNPNLYWYRQAAGRGLQLLFYSVGIGQISSEVPQNLSASRPQDRQFILSSKKLLLSDSGFYLCAWSFTANTEAFFGQGTRLTVV.

The chain joins TRBV27 to TRBJ2-3, with D unresolved. The V and J ends lost 3 bases and 6 bases respectively, with 4 bases between them. The CDR3 is 11 residues long. The germline gives CDR1 MNHEY, CDR2 SMNVEV (reference sequence). Here the CDR3 reads CASSFADTQYF. For the CDR3, the DNA is TGTGCCAGCAGTTTCGCGGATACGCAGTATTTT.

Only one count was recorded for this clone. V usage is TRBV29-1 and J usage is TRBJ2-7; weak D call: TRBD2 (7 bases). CDR3 length: 13 residues. Germline loops: CDR1 SQVTM, CDR2 ANQGSEA. Trimming took 4 bases from V and 1 from J, leaving 11 bases between them. The DNA for the CDR3 is TGCAGCGTTGCGGGGGGCGAGTCCTACGAGCAGTACTTC. It specifies CSVAGGESYEQYF.

The chain employs TRBV27 and TRBJ2-4; D may be TRBD1 (6 bases). Germline assignment: CDR1 MNHEY and CDR2 SMNVEV (reference sequence). There are 13 residues in the CDR3. V was pared by 5 bases and J by 11 bases, with 16 bases between. CDR3 sequence reads: CASSGRRRGLQYF. The CDR3 DNA reads as TGTGCCAGCAGTGGGCGGCGCAGGGGACTTCAGTACTTC.

The chain recombines TRBV5-1 with TRBJ2-7, with 7 bases lining up with TRBD2. Trimming cost V 4 bases and J 3 bases; bases outside gene matches: 4. Germline CDR1 and CDR2: SGHRS and YFSETQ. The CDR3 runs 13 residues. CDR3 DNA sequence: TGCGCCAGCAGCCCCGGACTAGTCTACGAGCAGTACTTC. Amino acids: CASSPGLVYEQYF.

The V gene is TRBV5-4, the J gene TRBJ2-2; tentatively, D is TRBD1 (6 bases). This CDR3 contains 15 residues. CDR1 and CDR2 (germline): SGHNT, YYREEE (reference sequence). Trimming cost V 0 bases and J 3 bases, with 9 bases left between them. Written as DNA, the CDR3 is TGTGCCAGCAGCTTGGACAGGGCCCACACCGGGGAGCTGTTTTTT. Translation: CASSLDRAHTGELFF.